This T cell receptor (beta chain) was retrieved from a study of cytomegalovirus exposure and HLA in healthy donors. The germline V gene encodes CDR1 SEHNR and CDR2 FQNEAQ (reference sequence). Trimming pared 2 bases from V and 0 bases from J, leaving 14 bases between. The CDR3 runs 17 residues. Primers for the PCR totalled 60 Vbeta and 13 Jbeta. The table came from immunoSEQ multiplex PCR; TCRdb's copy has only in-frame clones and leaves some out. Here the sample spans 200,000 or so clones, around 70% being singletons. Study-level results: The authors listed approximately 160 TCR beta chains as cytomegalovirus-associated. In a later analysis, donors in an Asian-associated ancestry cluster reportedly had fewer N-insertions in productive TCRs than the cohort mean. Data from an earlier analysis indicated that most TCR beta V segments were productive either about 90% or about 30% of the time. Reportedly, HLA-A and HLA-B alleles of most subjects were accurately predicted from TCR beta.

Regarding this clone: Its antigen is currently unknown.

The chain is built from TRBV7-9 and TRBJ2-1; D might be TRBD2 (6 bases). Source material: PBMCs. The receptor was derived from a man aged 35 to 55 in good health and CMV-seropositive. CDR3 in amino acids: CASSLFGGGLSYNEQFF. DNA for the CDR3: TGTGCCAGCAGCTTATTCGGGGGTGGACTCTCCTACAATGAGCAGTTCTTC.